One and the same sample provided the 25 T cell receptor beta chains below, sequenced in a study of shared clonotypes between healthy human individuals. Sequenced by immunoSEQ multiplex PCR; TCRdb stores in-frame clones only, minus some. The sample has fewer than 1.6 million clones; 98% are singletons. What was sequenced was naive CD4+ T cells sorted from blood. Subset of the sample: CD45RA+ positively selected. The receptors here all came from a man between 25 and 39 years old in good health.

V gene TRBV14 combines with J gene TRBJ2-3; 7 positions match TRBD1. There are 18 residues in the CDR3. Germline CDR1 is SGHDN and CDR2 is FVKESK. The ends lost 2 bases at V and 2 bases at J; junction bases unmatched: 13. In nucleotides, the CDR3 is TGTGCCAGCAGCCAAAAGAGGGGGACAGCGCGGGCCACAGATACGCAGTATTTT. It codes for CASSQKRGTARATDTQYF.

Only one count was recorded for this clone. This chain joins TRBV5-1 and TRBJ2-2; D is uncertain. This CDR3 spans 16 amino acids. Germline V CDR1 and CDR2: SGHRS, YFSETQ. V lost 0 bases to trimming and J lost 5 bases, with 14 bases between them. The CDR3: CASSLGLGPRTGELFF. In nucleotides, the CDR3 is TGCGCCAGCAGCTTGGGCCTGGGTCCTCGGACCGGGGAGCTGTTTTTT. Variable domain in full (rest from reference TRBV5-1 and TRBJ2-2): KAGVTQTPRYLIKTRGQQVTLSCSPISGHRSVSWYQQTPGQGLQFLFEYFSETQRNKGNFPGRFSGRQFSNSRSEMNVSTLELGDSALYLCASSLGLGPRTGELFFGEGSRLTVL.

V and J are TRBV7-8 and TRBJ2-2; 14 positions match TRBD2. Germline lookup yields CDR1 SGHVS and CDR2 FQNEAQ. The V segment lost 0 bases and the J segment 5 bases; nucleotides outside the gene matches: 8. The CDR3 spans 19 residues. CDR3 sequence: CASSLAGTSGRYGTGELFF. The CDR3 DNA reads as TGTGCCAGCAGCTTAGCTGGGACTAGCGGGAGATACGGGACCGGGGAGCTGTTTTTT.

The V call is TRBV28, the J call TRBJ1-2; D is perhaps TRBD1 (6 bases). The CDR3 is made up of 13 amino acids. V lost 6 bases to trimming and J lost 3 bases, with 11 bases between them. CDR1 and CDR2 from the germline V gene are MDHEN and SYDVKM. CDR3 coding DNA: TGTGCCAGCAGCTTCGGACAGTACTATGGCTACACCTTC. Its translation is CASSFGQYYGYTF.

The chain employs TRBV28 and TRBJ2-4; 8 nucleotides match TRBD1. Germline trimming cut 4 bases from V and 2 bases from J; bases unmatched to any gene: 7. The CDR3 has 16 residues. Germline loops: CDR1 MDHEN, CDR2 SYDVKM. The CDR3 region has the DNA TGTGCCAGCAGTTATCGGACAGGGCGAACCAAAAACATTCAGTACTTC. Protein: CASSYRTGRTKNIQYF.

V and J are TRBV5-1 and TRBJ1-5; 8 positions match TRBD1. J lost 2 bases, V lost 1 base, and 5 bases had no gene match. CDR3 length: 16 residues. Germline assignment: CDR1 SGHRS and CDR2 YFSETQ. CDR3 in DNA: TGCGCCAGCAGCTTGAATGGACAGGGTGGCAATCAGCCCCAGCATTTT. Amino acids: CASSLNGQGGNQPQHF.

The V call is TRBV4-1, the J call TRBJ1-5; no clear D gene. The length of the CDR3 is 15 residues. The germline CDR1 and CDR2 sequences are MGHRA and YSYEKL. V dropped 0 bases and J dropped 3 bases, with 9 bases sitting between them. The DNA for the CDR3 is TGCGCCAGCAGCCAAGATCGGGCAGACAATCAGCCCCAGCATTTT. It is translated as CASSQDRADNQPQHF.

With regard to this clone: At the DNA level, this CDR3 is encoded by other sequences in the same sample as well. The chain has TRBV5-1 and TRBJ1-3; D unclear. CDR1 and CDR2 from the germline V gene are SGHRS and YFSETQ. Trimming stripped 0 bases from V and 0 bases from J, with 7 bases between. CDR3 length: 15 residues. The CDR3 sequence is CASSLERLSGNTIYF. The CDR3 DNA reads as TGCGCCAGCAGCTTGGAGCGGCTCTCTGGAAACACCATATATTTT.

The chain employs TRBV7-2 and TRBJ1-1; D is uncertain. Germline V lookup: CDR1 SGHTA, CDR2 FQGNSA. This CDR3 spans 13 amino acids. V was shortened by 3 bases and J by 8 bases, with 13 bases between the two germline ends. CDR3 nucleotide sequence: TGTGCCAGCAGCTTTTCGGCAGGAGGGGAAGCTTTCTTT. Amino acids: CASSFSAGGEAFF.

This rearrangement joins TRBV5-8 to TRBJ1-5; 7 nucleotides line up with TRBD1. V lost 5 bases, J lost 5 bases, and 4 bases stayed unmatched. Per the germline V gene, CDR1 is SGHTS and CDR2 is YDEGEE. The CDR3 contains 13 residues. The chain's CDR3 is CASSYRGHQPQHF. The DNA for the CDR3 is TGTGCCAGCAGTTACAGGGGTCATCAGCCCCAGCATTTT.

This chain connects TRBV19 to TRBJ1-3; 7 bases line up with TRBD1. CDR3 length equals 14 residues. The V segment lost 8 bases and the J segment 0 bases; nucleotides outside the gene matches: 4. CDR1 is LNHDA and CDR2 is SQIVND in the germline V gene (reference sequence). CDR3 DNA sequence: TGTGCCAGTCGGACAGGCATCTCTGGAAACACCATATATTTT. Translated: CASRTGISGNTIYF.

Points on this clone: This sample also contains other DNA sequences that code for the same CDR3. The chain links TRBV19 to TRBJ2-2, with a tentative D call TRBD1 (5 bases). V dropped 5 bases and J dropped 1 base, with 8 bases sitting between them. The CDR3 is made up of 14 amino acids. Germline CDR1 is LNHDA and CDR2 is SQIVND (reference sequence). The DNA for the CDR3 is TGTGCCAGTAGTTCTCAGGGGAACACCGGGGAGCTGTTTTTT. Translated: CASSSQGNTGELFF.

The chain has TRBV5-3 and TRBJ2-1, with TRBD2 as a possible D gene (6 bases). TRBV5-3 has ORF status, its function being uncertain. The CDR3 runs 11 residues. Trimming took off 5 bases at V and 6 bases at J, with 6 bases between the two ends. CDR3 nucleotide sequence: TGTGCCAGAAGGGAGGGCAATGAGCAGTTCTTC. This sequence encodes CARREGNEQFF.

This sequence joins TRBV4-1 and TRBJ2-2, with 11 bases lining up with TRBD2. This CDR3 has 19 amino acids. The germline gives CDR1 MGHRA, CDR2 YSYEKL. V shed 8 bases and J 1 base; nucleotides not matched to a gene: 15. As DNA, the CDR3 is TGCGCCAGCCGAGGACCTGGAAGACTAGCGGGAATGAACACCGGGGAGCTGTTTTTT. The encoded protein is CASRGPGRLAGMNTGELFF.

The V call is TRBV11-2, the J call TRBJ1-4; no firm D call. The CDR3 has 17 amino acids. Trimming cost V 1 base and J 10 bases, with 22 bases left between them. CDR1 and CDR2 from the germline V gene are SGHAT and FQNNGV. CDR3: CASSLVRPVGGSGKLFF. The CDR3 bases are TGTGCCAGCAGCTTAGTCCGTCCCGTGGGAGGGTCGGGAAAACTGTTTTTT.

The chain is built from TRBV18 and TRBJ1-1; D is possibly TRBD1 (5 bases). The V and J ends lost 2 bases and 5 bases respectively, with 9 bases between them. The CDR3 spans 13 residues. Germline CDR1 reads KGHSH; CDR2 reads LQKENI. The CDR3 region has the DNA TGTGCCAGCTCACCAGTCTCAGGGACTGAAGCTTTCTTT. Its translation is CASSPVSGTEAFF.

This clone was counted once. Different DNA sequences within this sample yield the same CDR3. The chain is built from TRBV9 and TRBJ2-1; TRBD2 matches at 9 bases. V lost 0 bases and J lost 2; bases outside the gene matches: 3. This CDR3 has 16 amino acids. The germline CDR1 and CDR2 sequences are SGDLS and YYNGEE. The CDR3 bases are TGTGCCAGCAGCGTAGGTGCGGGAGGGCCCTACAATGAGCAGTTCTTC. Amino acid sequence: CASSVGAGGPYNEQFF.

This chain joins TRBV2 and TRBJ1-5; TRBD1 aligns across 7 bases. V lost 10 bases to trimming and J lost 3 bases; unmatched junction nucleotides: 6. This CDR3 spans 13 amino acids. CDR1 and CDR2 (germline): SNHLY, FYNNEI. In nucleotides, the CDR3 is TGTGCCACCGGACAGGAACTCAATCAGCCCCAGCATTTT. Residues: CATGQELNQPQHF.

The chain uses TRBV2 and TRBJ2-1; 9 positions agree with TRBD2. V was clipped by 2 bases and J by 4 bases; unmatched bases: 6. Germline-derived CDR1 and CDR2 are SNHLY and FYNNEI. This CDR3 is 16 amino acids long. The DNA of the CDR3 is TGTGCCAGCAGTGAATCGGTAGCGGGAGTTTACAATGAGCAGTTCTTC. Encoded protein: CASSESVAGVYNEQFF.

The V and J genes are TRBV2 and TRBJ2-7; D unresolved. Trimming stripped 6 bases from V and 0 bases from J, with 6 bases between. The CDR3 length is 12 residues. Per germline, CDR1 SNHLY and CDR2 FYNNEI. This CDR3 reads CASSTFSYEQYF. The CDR3 nucleotides read TGTGCCAGCAGCACTTTCTCCTACGAGCAGTACTTC.

This clone was observed a single time. The rearrangement links TRBV14 to TRBJ1-2; D call uncertain. CDR3 length equals 13 residues. Per the germline V gene, CDR1 is SGHDN and CDR2 is FVKESK. The V end lost 6 bases, the J end lost 6 bases, and 14 bases lay between the germline ends. For the CDR3, the DNA is TGTGCCAGCAGTCATTTGGGGATAGATGGCTACACCTTC. This codes for CASSHLGIDGYTF.

The chain uses TRBV27 and TRBJ2-4; D unresolved. V lost 10 bases and J lost 0, with 16 bases in between. Germline V lookup: CDR1 MNHEY, CDR2 SMNVEV (reference sequence). This CDR3 contains 15 residues. The CDR3 DNA reads TGTGCCATCTTCCCTACGGACCTAGCCAAAAACATTCAGTACTTC. Its protein is CAIFPTDLAKNIQYF.

The chain couples TRBV27 to TRBJ1-5, with D unclear. Trimming took 7 bases from V and 7 from J, leaving 11 bases between them. CDR3 length: 12 residues. CDR1 MNHEY and CDR2 SMNVEV come from the germline V gene (reference sequence). CDR3 sequence (DNA): TGTGCCAGCAAACGGCTCGGGCAGCCCCAGCATTTT. Its protein product is CASKRLGQPQHF.

The J gene is TRBJ2-5, the V gene TRBV5-4, with a tentative D call TRBD1 (5 bases). Trimming removed 2 bases from V and 1 base from J, with 9 bases in between. The CDR3 contains 14 residues. CDR1 and CDR2 from the germline V gene are SGHNT and YYREEE (reference sequence). The CDR3 region has the DNA TGTGCCAGCAGCTTAAGTACAGGCCAAGAGACCCAGTACTTC. Its protein product is CASSLSTGQETQYF.

The chain joins TRBV6-5 to TRBJ2-2, with D hard to call. Germline CDR1 and CDR2: MNHEY and SVGAGI. V dropped 4 bases and J dropped 8 bases, with 8 bases sitting between them. The CDR3 is made up of 12 amino acids. In DNA form, the CDR3 reads TGTGCCAGCAGTTTGCTTGAGGGGGAGCTGTTTTTT. Protein: CASSLLEGELFF.